This T cell receptor (beta chain) derives from a study of T cells after yellow fever vaccination. Study information: Preparation used SMART-Seq v4 Ultra Low Input for the low-cell-number fractions. Study results and limitations: Subsequent booster samples again held most clones from primary vaccination (nearly 98% CD4, nearly 90% CD8). Secondary responses were weaker yet peaked faster, day 5 versus 15.

This clonotype was observed many times. Its antigen is currently unknown. Trimming pared 0 bases from V and 9 bases from J, leaving 17 bases between. The germline V gene encodes CDR1 MGHRA and CDR2 YSYEKL. The CDR3 has 15 amino acids. The TCR cDNA carried a universal primer site and UMIs from 5'RACE template switching. One entry per CDR3 protein results from TCRdb running MiXCR on the 5' RACE reads. The sample has more than 90,000 distinct CDR3 sequences, 7.2% seen once. The sample was CD4+ T cells sorted from PBMCs, taken more than 35 days after the first yellow fever vaccination. V usage is TRBV4-1 and J usage is TRBJ1-1; D is possibly TRBD1 (5 bases). The TCR sequence derives from a young man who received the YFV17D yellow fever vaccine. This CDR3 is CASSQDQRGQRKAFF. The CDR3 region has the DNA TGCGCCAGCAGCCAAGATCAAAGGGGCCAGAGAAAAGCTTTCTTT.